This TCR beta chain was sequenced for a study of T cell responses to AZD1222 COVID-19 vaccine. The study, taken as a whole, reports: At baseline, seropositivity was found in only a handful of AZD1222 recipients. Donors were largely white British and mainly female; clonal diversity was possibly underestimated. Sampled repertoires all dated from after the peak T cell response.

TCRdb's table, derived via immunoSEQ multiplex PCR, lists solely in-frame clones and lacks some. The table has more than 150,000 clones, 90% seen once. With regard to this clone: The antigen remains unidentified.

V lost 5 bases and J 9 bases, leaving 17 bases between the germline ends. Looked up from germline, CDR1 is LNHDA and CDR2 is SQIVND (reference sequence). There are 14 residues in the CDR3. The gene calls are TRBV19 and TRBJ2-4, with a weak D call TRBD1 (5 bases). Here the sequenced sample was peripheral blood, taken 28 days after the second AZD1222 dose. The source of this sequence is an adult who received the AZD1222 COVID-19 vaccine. The CDR3 DNA is TGTGCCAGTAGTCCCTCGGGCCCTCAGGGCATTCAGTACTTC. Its translation is CASSPSGPQGIQYF.